The rows below give T cell receptor beta chains drawn from one sample of a study of cytomegalovirus exposure and HLA in healthy donors. Using immunoSEQ multiplex PCR, the repertoire was profiled, and TCRdb retains in-frame clones only, with some absent. The table lists about 82,000 clones, around 73% of them singletons. Sequencing was carried out using PBMCs. All receptors derive from a man aged 50 to 60 in good health and CMV-seronegative. The CDR3 runs from the conserved cysteine through the conserved F or W. A D gene is named only where the DNA matches it firmly. Expanded clones are given a class, and other clones once, few, many or no size at all.

v_call,clone_size,j_call,d_call,cdr3_nt,cdr3_aa
TRBV18,NA,TRBJ2-2,TRBD1,TGTGCCAGCTCCGGACAGGGTCCGGCCGGGGAGCTGTTTTTT,CASSGQGPAGELFF
TRBV5-1,NA,TRBJ1-2,NA,TGCGCCAGCAGCCTCCTCCCGGGGTACTATGGCTACACCTTC,CASSLLPGYYGYTF
TRBV7-7,once,TRBJ2-7,NA,TGTGCTAGCAGCCCCCGGGATGGGGAGCAGTACTTC,CASSPRDGEQYF
TRBV6-1,NA,TRBJ2-5,TRBD2,TGTGCCAGCAGTGAGGGACTAGCGGGGCCTCAAGAGACCCAGTACTTC,CASSEGLAGPQETQYF
TRBV10-2,NA,TRBJ2-7,NA,TGCGCCAGCAGTCGAGACAATTACGAGCAGTACTTC,CASSRDNYEQYF
TRBV29-1,NA,TRBJ2-6,TRBD2,TGCAGCGCCTACGGGGGGGGCGGTGGGGCCAACGTCCTGACTTTC,CSAYGGGGGANVLTF
TRBV30,NA,TRBJ2-7,NA,TGTGCCTGGGGACAGAGCTCCTACGAGCAGTACTTC,CAWGQSSYEQYF
TRBV14,NA,TRBJ2-3,NA,TGTGCCAGCAGCCGAAGGGGTGTATTTGCCACAGATACGCAGTATTTT,CASSRRGVFATDTQYF
TRBV7-9,NA,TRBJ1-6,NA,TGTGCCAGCAGCCAGGGGTCAGGTGGGCGGAATTCACCCCTCCACTTT,CASSQGSGGRNSPLHF
TRBV9,NA,TRBJ2-2,TRBD2,TGTGCCAGCAGCGTAGGTAGCGGGGGGGCAGGCACCGGGGAGCTGTTTTTT,CASSVGSGGAGTGELFF
TRBV6-5,NA,TRBJ2-3,TRBD2,TGTGCCAGCAGTTTTTCTGGCGGGGGGGCCGGTGATACGCAGTATTTT,CASSFSGGGAGDTQYF
TRBV10-3,NA,TRBJ2-3,NA,TGTGCCATCAAAGGCGGGGGCGGGTCAGATACGCAGTATTTT,CAIKGGGGSDTQYF
TRBV29-1,NA,TRBJ1-1,NA,TGCAGCGTTGGAACACAGCCGCTGAACACTGAAGCTTTCTTT,CSVGTQPLNTEAFF
TRBV7-3,NA,TRBJ2-2,TRBD1,TGTGCCAGCAGCTTACAACAGGGGGCTATGAGGAGGGAGCTGTTTTTT,CASSLQQGAMRRELFF
TRBV6-6,NA,TRBJ2-3,TRBD2,TGTGCCAGCAGTTACTCGCGGGGGAGCACAGATACGCAGTATTTT,CASSYSRGSTDTQYF
TRBV27,NA,TRBJ2-3,TRBD2,TGTGCCAGCGACGAACGGGGGGGGACTAGCGGATACACAGATACGCAGTATTTT,CASDERGGTSGYTDTQYF
TRBV27,NA,TRBJ1-1,NA,TGTGCCAGCAGTCCGCCCCGAACAGGGATACTCAGGATGAACACTGAAGCTTTCTTT,CASSPPRTGILRMNTEAFF
TRBV30,NA,TRBJ1-1,NA,TGTGCCTGGGACAGAGATAACACTGAAGCTTTCTTT,CAWDRDNTEAFF
TRBV5-1,NA,TRBJ2-2,TRBD1,TGCGCCAGCAGCCGGGACAGCGCGAACACCGGGGAGCTGTTTTTT,CASSRDSANTGELFF
TRBV5-4,few,TRBJ2-7,NA,TGTGCCAGCAGCATGGACAACTACGAGCAGTACTTC,CASSMDNYEQYF
TRBV9,few,TRBJ1-4,TRBD1,TGTGCCAGCAGCGACGGACAGGGCCCAACTAATGAAAAACTGTTTTTT,CASSDGQGPTNEKLFF
TRBV9,NA,TRBJ2-3,TRBD2,TGTGCCAGCAGCGTAGATAGCGGGGGAGTATGGGCAGATACGCAGTATTTT,CASSVDSGGVWADTQYF
TRBV2,once,TRBJ2-5,TRBD2,TGTGCCAGCAGTGATGTGTCTAGCGGGGGGGCGGGACCAGAGACCCAGTACTTC,CASSDVSSGGAGPETQYF
TRBV9,few,TRBJ1-1,TRBD1,TGTGCCAGCAGCGCTAGGGACAGTAGAGAAGCTTTCTTT,CASSARDSREAFF
TRBV6-6,NA,TRBJ1-4,NA,TGTGCCAGCAGTTATGGCACAACTAATGAAAAACTGTTTTTT,CASSYGTTNEKLFF
TRBV6-1,NA,TRBJ1-1,NA,TGTGCCAGCAGGGAGGACAGCCGACCTGAAGCTTTCTTT,CASREDSRPEAFF
TRBV6-1,NA,TRBJ2-7,TRBD2,TGTGCCAGCAGCCCACACCCGGGGGGGAACTACGAGCAGTACTTC,CASSPHPGGNYEQYF